The present T cell receptor (beta chain) was sequenced within a study of CD4 and CD8 cells across lung adenocarcinoma regions. TCRdb processed the PCR reads anew with MiXCR; each CDR3 protein has one entry. The sample lists about 5,200 distinct CDR3 sequences; approximately 50% were seen once. J was trimmed by 2 bases and V by 2 bases; bases with no gene match: 5. The CDR3 extends over 15 amino acids. Germline assignment: CDR1 MNHEY and CDR2 SVGAGI. The patients had localized lung adenocarcinoma, a non-small cell subtype. V and J are TRBV6-5 and TRBJ1-1, with 7 bases fitting TRBD1. Sequences were obtained from CD4+ T cells from the margin of a lung tumor. The TCR originated in a male donor with lung adenocarcinoma. The CD4 and CD8 labels of this study may be unreliable. The CDR3 protein is CASSYQQGTNTEAFF. The CDR3 nucleotides are TGTGCCAGCAGTTACCAACAGGGGACCAACACTGAAGCTTTCTTT.